Presented here are 30 T cell receptor beta chains from one specimen sequenced in a study of cytotoxic CD8 clonotypes in ibrutinib-treated CLL. Clones were read by immunoSEQ multiplex PCR, and TCRdb kept only the in-frame ones, dropping some. This table holds 35,000 to 40,000 clones, about 70% found once. The sample in question was PBMCs, obtained at disease progression, from a patient treated with ibrutinib. Receptor source: a human donor with chronic lymphocytic leukemia.

This clone was seen a handful of times. This chain joins TRBV27 and TRBJ1-2; D uncertain. The CDR3 totals 16 residues. Germline CDR1 reads MNHEY; CDR2 reads SMNVEV (reference sequence). V was shortened by 5 bases and J by 4 bases, with 20 bases between the two germline ends. CDR3 sequence: CASSVTPLAARYGYTF. The CDR3 coding sequence is TGTGCCAGCAGTGTCACCCCCCTCGCGGCTCGCTATGGCTACACCTTC.

The chain employs TRBV19 and TRBJ1-2; 7 nucleotides match TRBD1. Germline V gene data show CDR1 as LNHDA and CDR2 as SQIVND (reference sequence). The ends lost 3 bases at V and 6 bases at J; junction bases unmatched: 7. The CDR3 covers 14 residues. CDR3 protein: CASSIGDGTDGYTF. As DNA, the CDR3 is TGTGCCAGTAGTATCGGTGATGGGACAGATGGCTACACCTTC.

The rearrangement links TRBV28 to TRBJ2-7; possibly TRBD2 for D (6 bases). Germline V gives CDR1 MDHEN, CDR2 SYDVKM. The CDR3 covers 14 residues. Trimming removed 10 bases at V and 2 bases at J, with 18 bases between. In DNA, the CDR3 is TGTGCCATCCGTGACGGGGGAAGGACCTACGAGCAGTACTTC. Its protein product is CAIRDGGRTYEQYF.

The V gene is TRBV6-5, the J gene TRBJ2-4, with D possibly being TRBD2 (6 bases). V was cut by 4 bases and J by 0 bases, with 13 bases left in between. This CDR3 spans 16 amino acids. From germline, CDR1 is MNHEY and CDR2 SVGAGI. The CDR3 nucleotides read TGTGCCAGCAGTTCTGGAGGGCCTGCAGCCAAAAACATTCAGTACTTC. It codes for CASSSGGPAAKNIQYF.

This clone was seen only a few times. CDR3 DNA sequence: TGCAGCGTTGGGCTCAGTCGATTCACCGGGGAGCTGTTTTTT. It specifies CSVGLSRFTGELFF. V is TRBV29-1 and J is TRBJ2-2; D gene uncertain. The CDR3 is 14 residues long. V gave up 4 bases and J gave up 4 bases, with 13 bases separating them. Germline V CDR1 and CDR2: SQVTM, ANQGSEA.

This clone came up a few times. The chain employs TRBV5-1 and TRBJ1-2; D may be TRBD1 (5 bases). CDR3 size: 13 residues. In germline, CDR1 is SGHRS, CDR2 YFSETQ. Trimming removed 4 bases from V and 3 bases from J, with 10 bases in between. CDR3 loop: CASSPAGDYGYTF. CDR3 bases: TGCGCCAGCAGCCCAGCGGGGGACTATGGCTACACCTTC.

J is TRBJ2-1 and V is TRBV7-2; D ambiguous. The germline V and J ends were trimmed by 5 bases and 8 bases, with 13 bases remaining between them. CDR3 length: 13 residues. Germline-derived CDR1 and CDR2 are SGHTA and FQGNSA. CDR3 coding DNA: TGTGCCAGCAGCCCACAAGGTGGCTATGAGCAGTTCTTC. Translating it yields CASSPQGGYEQFF.

The rearrangement joins TRBV4-1 to TRBJ2-3; D tentatively reads TRBD1 or TRBD2 (5 bases each). CDR1 and CDR2 from the germline V gene are MGHRA and YSYEKL. The ends were cut back, 3 bases at V and 3 bases at J, with 16 bases in the middle. This CDR3 comprises 16 residues. CDR3 sequence: CASSHVGTKGTDTQYF. Written as DNA, the CDR3 is TGCGCCAGCAGCCATGTAGGGACCAAGGGGACAGATACGCAGTATTTT.

The chain couples TRBV6-1 to TRBJ2-1; 8 bases fit TRBD1. With 6 bases clipped from V and 3 bases from J, the junction kept 4 bases outside the gene matches. This CDR3 is built from 14 residues. CDR1 is MNHNS and CDR2 is SASEGT in the germline V gene. The CDR3 bases are TGTGCCAGCAGCGGTGGACAGGGCTACAATGAGCAGTTCTTC. Encoded protein: CASSGGQGYNEQFF.

The sample holds a few counts of this clone. The genes are TRBV6-5 and TRBJ1-2; D gene unclear. The CDR3 spans 13 residues. Trimming left V 2 bases short and J 7 bases short, with 11 bases between. Germline V lookup: CDR1 MNHEY, CDR2 SVGAGI. This CDR3 reads CASSYRQASGYTF. CDR3 coding DNA: TGTGCCAGCAGTTACAGGCAGGCTAGTGGCTACACCTTC.

The V call is TRBV2, the J call TRBJ2-2; 8 bases match TRBD2. The V segment lost 6 bases and the J segment 7 bases; nucleotides outside the gene matches: 10. The CDR3 is 15 residues long. Germline CDR1 reads SNHLY; CDR2 reads FYNNEI. CDR3 loop: CASRLTGGSHGELFF. The CDR3 region has the DNA TGTGCCAGCAGGCTAACGGGAGGGTCGCACGGGGAGCTGTTTTTT. The variable domain in full, with the rest retrieved from reference TRBV2 and TRBJ2-2, is EPEVTQTPSHQVTQMGQEVILRCVPISNHLYFYWYRQILGQKVEFLVSFYNNEISEKSEIFDDQFSVERPDGSNFTLKIRSTKLEDSAMYFCASRLTGGSHGELFFGEGSRLTVL.

V usage is TRBV15 and J usage is TRBJ1-2; D may be TRBD1 (5 bases). Trimming pared 3 bases from V and 0 bases from J, leaving 8 bases between. In germline, CDR1 is LNHNV, CDR2 YYDKDF (reference sequence). The CDR3 is 14 residues long. The CDR3 sequence: CATSSLGANYGYTF. The CDR3 coding sequence is TGTGCCACCAGCAGCTTAGGGGCTAACTATGGCTACACCTTC.

The chain is built from TRBV6-1 and TRBJ2-7; D gene uncertain. Germline assignment: CDR1 MNHNS and CDR2 SASEGT. The CDR3 is made up of 14 amino acids. V gave up 2 bases and J gave up 2 bases, with 10 bases separating them. As DNA, the CDR3 is TGTGCCAGCAGTGAAACACACGGGCCCTACGAGCAGTACTTC. This codes for CASSETHGPYEQYF.

The chain joins TRBV18 to TRBJ2-2; D might be TRBD1 or TRBD2, each matching 5 bases. Looked up from germline, CDR1 is KGHSH and CDR2 is LQKENI. There are 16 residues in the CDR3. The germline V and J ends were trimmed by 0 bases and 4 bases, with 12 bases remaining between them. The CDR3 loop is CASSPPVRGITGELFF. The CDR3 nucleotides are TGTGCCAGCTCACCACCCGTGAGGGGAATCACCGGGGAGCTGTTTTTT.

The rearrangement links TRBV28 to TRBJ2-3; D possibly corresponds to TRBD2 (6 bases). The CDR3 spans 14 residues. Germline V CDR1 and CDR2: MDHEN, SYDVKM. V dropped 6 bases and J dropped 2 bases, with 12 bases sitting between them. DNA of the CDR3: TGTGCCAGCAGCAGCCGGGACTTCACAGATACGCAGTATTTT. Protein product: CASSSRDFTDTQYF.

V and J are TRBV7-9 and TRBJ2-2, with TRBD1 matching over 7 bases. CDR1 and CDR2 from the germline V gene are SEHNR and FQNEAQ (reference sequence). V shed 5 bases, J shed 0 bases, and the junction held 3 bases outside the gene matches. The CDR3 sequence is 15 residues long. The CDR3 region is CASSPGQSNTGELFF. The DNA for the CDR3 is TGTGCCAGCAGCCCGGGACAGTCGAACACCGGGGAGCTGTTTTTT.

This clone was counted only a few times. The chain employs TRBV12-5 and TRBJ1-1; a possible D gene is TRBD1 (6 bases). The V gene lost 7 bases and the J gene lost 3 bases, with 15 bases spanning the gap. There are 14 residues in the CDR3. The germline gives CDR1 LGHNT, CDR2 FRNRAP. CDR3 region: CASAGAPGDTEAFF. The CDR3 nucleotides are TGTGCTAGTGCCGGGGCCCCAGGGGACACTGAAGCTTTCTTT.

The chain recombines TRBV4-1 with TRBJ2-5, with 8 bases fitting TRBD2. CDR1 MGHRA and CDR2 YSYEKL come from the germline V gene. CDR3 length equals 16 residues. J lost 4 bases, V lost 0 bases, and 7 bases had no gene match. The CDR3 sequence is CASSQEIGAGGETQYF. The CDR3 DNA follows: TGCGCCAGCAGCCAAGAAATAGGGGCGGGAGGAGAGACCCAGTACTTC.

The chain combines TRBV18 with TRBJ1-2, with D possibly matching TRBD1 (5 bases). CDR3 length: 16 residues. The V end was cut by 3 bases, the J end by 3 bases, with 17 bases between. Germline CDR1 KGHSH, CDR2 LQKENI. CDR3 sequence reads: CASSPEGSTVHYGYTF. The CDR3 DNA sequence: TGTGCCAGCTCACCCGAGGGGTCGACTGTGCACTATGGCTACACCTTC.

The chain has TRBV6-5 and TRBJ2-7; TRBD2 matches at 12 bases. V shed 5 bases, J shed 2 bases, and the junction held 4 bases outside the gene matches. The CDR3 is 15 amino acids. Per germline, CDR1 MNHEY and CDR2 SVGAGI. The CDR3 sequence: CASSKLAGGTYEQYF. DNA of the CDR3: TGTGCCAGCAGTAAGCTAGCGGGGGGGACCTACGAGCAGTACTTC.

The chain recombines TRBV11-2 with TRBJ1-1; D uncertain. This CDR3 comprises 14 residues. Germline V gene lookup returns CDR1 SGHAT and CDR2 FQNNGV. Trimming removed 2 bases at V and 2 bases at J, with 9 bases between. CDR3 DNA sequence: TGTGCCAGCAGCTTAAGTCCAGATAACACTGAAGCTTTCTTT. Translating it yields CASSLSPDNTEAFF.

This clone appeared a few times. The rearrangement joins TRBV5-1 to TRBJ1-1, with D uncertain. This CDR3 contains 14 residues. CDR1 and CDR2 from the germline V gene are SGHRS and YFSETQ. V gave up 0 bases and J gave up 0 bases, with 6 bases separating them. CDR3 amino acids: CASSLATMNTEAFF. CDR3 DNA sequence: TGCGCCAGCAGCTTGGCCACCATGAACACTGAAGCTTTCTTT.

The chain combines TRBV2 with TRBJ1-1; TRBD1 is a possible D gene (6 bases). CDR3 size: 15 residues. V was cut by 3 bases and J by 2 bases, with 13 bases left in between. CDR1 and CDR2 (germline): SNHLY, FYNNEI. The CDR3 nucleotides are TGTGCCAGCAGTGATCGGGGGGCGTTAAACACTGAAGCTTTCTTT. It yields the protein CASSDRGALNTEAFF. The full variable domain, its missing parts supplied by reference TRBV2 and TRBJ1-1, is EPEVTQTPSHQVTQMGQEVILRCVPISNHLYFYWYRQILGQKVEFLVSFYNNEISEKSEIFDDQFSVERPDGSNFTLKIRSTKLEDSAMYFCASSDRGALNTEAFFGQGTRLTVV.

The chain recombines TRBV6-1 with TRBJ1-4, with a weak D call TRBD1 (5 bases). This CDR3 contains 14 residues. Germline V gene sequence: CDR1 MNHNS, CDR2 SASEGT. V lost 5 bases and J 3 bases, leaving 10 bases between the germline ends. This CDR3 is CASSSGTANEKLFF. CDR3 nucleotides: TGTGCCAGCAGTTCCGGGACGGCTAATGAAAAACTGTTTTTT.

The J gene is TRBJ1-3, the V gene TRBV7-8, with 7 nucleotides matching TRBD1. V shed 5 bases and J 0 bases; nucleotides not matched to a gene: 4. There are 15 residues in the CDR3. CDR1 is SGHVS and CDR2 is FQNEAQ in the germline V gene. The CDR3 sequence: CASSPRGISGNTIYF. CDR3 DNA sequence: TGTGCCAGCAGCCCCAGGGGGATCTCTGGAAACACCATATATTTT.

This clone came up once. This sequence joins TRBV4-1 and TRBJ2-7; the D is unclear. Trimming removed 0 bases from V and 0 bases from J, with 9 bases in between. Germline CDR1 and CDR2: MGHRA and YSYEKL. The CDR3 loop spans 15 amino acids. The CDR3 coding sequence is TGCGCCAGCAGCCAAGAGTGGGGATCCTCCTACGAGCAGTACTTC. Translating it yields CASSQEWGSSYEQYF.

The rearrangement joins TRBV6-5 to TRBJ2-3; 8 bases align to TRBD2. With 5 bases clipped from V and 4 bases from J, the junction kept 5 bases outside the gene matches. This CDR3 is built from 14 residues. Germline V CDR1 and CDR2: MNHEY, SVGAGI. CDR3 sequence: CASSATSVPDTQYF. CDR3 coding DNA: TGTGCCAGCAGTGCGACTAGCGTGCCAGATACGCAGTATTTT.

This clone was observed a handful of times. The V gene is TRBV5-1, the J gene TRBJ2-7; 7 nucleotides agree with TRBD1. Germline CDR1 reads SGHRS; CDR2 reads YFSETQ. The V and J ends lost 4 bases and 2 bases, in that order; junction bases with no gene match: 0. The CDR3 loop spans 12 amino acids. The CDR3 protein is CASSGTAYEQYF. As DNA, the CDR3 is TGCGCCAGCAGCGGGACAGCCTACGAGCAGTACTTC.

The J gene is TRBJ2-7, the V gene TRBV5-6; 9 nucleotides match TRBD1. Germline-derived CDR1 and CDR2 are SGHDT and YYEEEE. V was pared by 2 bases and J by 2 bases, with 5 bases of the junction left unmatched. This CDR3 region has 15 residues. CDR3 nucleotides: TGTGCCAGCAGCTTTTACAGGGGGCGGACCTACGAGCAGTACTTC. Protein product: CASSFYRGRTYEQYF.

This clone has more than one count but fewer than ten. The J gene is TRBJ2-3, the V gene TRBV5-6; maybe TRBD2 (5 bases). The CDR3 is 14 residues long. V dropped 0 bases and J dropped 4 bases, with 9 bases sitting between them. Germline CDR1 SGHDT, CDR2 YYEEEE. Written as DNA, the CDR3 is TGTGCCAGCAGCTTGGGGCTAGCTTCAGATACGCAGTATTTT. It specifies CASSLGLASDTQYF.